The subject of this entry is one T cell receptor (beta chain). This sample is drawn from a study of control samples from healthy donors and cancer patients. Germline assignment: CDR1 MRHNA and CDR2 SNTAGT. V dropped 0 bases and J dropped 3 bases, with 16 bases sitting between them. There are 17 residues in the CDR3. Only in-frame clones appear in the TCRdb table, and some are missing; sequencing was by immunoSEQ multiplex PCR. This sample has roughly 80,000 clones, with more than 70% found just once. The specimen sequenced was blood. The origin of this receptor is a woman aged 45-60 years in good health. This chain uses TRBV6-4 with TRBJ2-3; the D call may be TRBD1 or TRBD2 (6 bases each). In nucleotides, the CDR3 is TGTGCCAGCAGTGACTCGAAGAGGGGGGATGGGACAGATACGCAGTATTTT. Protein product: CASSDSKRGDGTDTQYF.